This T cell receptor (beta chain) was sequenced for a study of blood T cell repertoires in COVID-19. Study-wide background: PBMCs, B-cell-depleted T cells, or T cells provided the cDNA or gDNA that made up the material.

CDR1 is MDHEN and CDR2 is SYDVKM in the germline V gene. J was trimmed by 2 bases and V by 6 bases; bases with no gene match: 4. The CDR3 totals 15 residues. This clone was counted only a few times. Original handling: By means of reference gene primer amplification, nucleated cell counts were estimated. The protocol was immunoSEQ multiplex PCR, while the TCRdb copy is restricted to in-frame clones and leaves out a portion. V and J calls and clone size are copied from that table; D and trimming were computed from the DNA. The profile shows roughly 100,000 clones, 70% to 85% of them singletons. The chain couples TRBV28 to TRBJ2-2; TRBD2 aligns across 9 bases. Sample: peripheral blood. The TCR was taken from a man between 60 and 75 years old with active or convalescent COVID-19. In nucleotides, the CDR3 is TGTGCCAGCAGGTCGACTAGCGGAAACACCGGGGAGCTGTTTTTT. Protein product: CASRSTSGNTGELFF.